This TCR beta chain was sequenced during a study of cytotoxic CD8 clonotypes in ibrutinib-treated CLL. This CDR3 contains 11 residues. CDR1 is SEHNR and CDR2 is FQNEAQ in the germline V gene (reference sequence). V lost 8 bases and J lost 8, with 12 bases in between. Sequencing was performed with immunoSEQ multiplex PCR; in TCRdb, only in-frame clones are kept and a portion is missing. The sample has over 70,000 clones, around 79% seen once. This sequence originates from a human donor with chronic lymphocytic leukemia. The chain carries TRBV7-9 and TRBJ1-1; the D is unclear. The material sequenced was PBMCs, taken after 12 months of ibrutinib treatment. For the CDR3, the DNA is TGTGCCAGCGCCAGAGCAGCCGAAGCTTTCTTT. It is translated as CASARAAEAFF.